This T cell receptor (beta chain) was retrieved from a study of long-term antiretroviral therapy in people with HIV. Version v3.0 of the immunoSEQ assay ran at survey level. TCRdb keeps only in-frame clones here, not all; method: immunoSEQ multiplex PCR. The sample has about 43,000 clones, about nine tenths seen once. Per donor, a minimum of one pre-ART and a minimum of two post-ART PBMC samples were available. As to this clone: Its antigen is as yet unknown.

Study conclusions and caveats: Pre-ART clonal expansion yielded clones that dominated the repertoire at all time points.

The CDR3 loop spans 14 amino acids. Trimming removed 3 bases at V and 3 bases at J, with 12 bases between. Germline-derived CDR1 and CDR2 are GTSNPN and SVGIG (reference sequence). The V and J genes are TRBV30 and TRBJ1-5; D gene unclear. The receptor comes from a woman in her forties or fifties with HIV. The sequences come from unsorted PBMCs, collected 0.1 years before starting antiretroviral therapy. The CDR3 nucleotides are TGTGCCTGGAGCTCTGGTGGGCTCAATCAGCCCCAGCATTTT. This encodes CAWSSGGLNQPQHF.